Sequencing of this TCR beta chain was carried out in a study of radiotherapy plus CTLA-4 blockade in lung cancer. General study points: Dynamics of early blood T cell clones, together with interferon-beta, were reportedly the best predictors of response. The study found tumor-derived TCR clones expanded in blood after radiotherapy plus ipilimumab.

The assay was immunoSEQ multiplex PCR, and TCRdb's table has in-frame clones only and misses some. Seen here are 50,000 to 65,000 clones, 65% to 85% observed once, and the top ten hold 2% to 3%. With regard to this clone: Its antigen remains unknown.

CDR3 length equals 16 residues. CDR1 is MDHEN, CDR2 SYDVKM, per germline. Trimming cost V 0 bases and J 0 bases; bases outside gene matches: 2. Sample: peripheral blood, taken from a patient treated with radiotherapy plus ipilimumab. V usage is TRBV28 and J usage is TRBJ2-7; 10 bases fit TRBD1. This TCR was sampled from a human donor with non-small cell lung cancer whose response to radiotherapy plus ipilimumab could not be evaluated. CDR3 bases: TGTGCCAGCAGTTTATGGACAGGGGGCAACTCCTACGAGCAGTACTTC. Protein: CASSLWTGGNSYEQYF. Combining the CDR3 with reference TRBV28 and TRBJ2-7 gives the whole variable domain DVKVTQSSRYLVKRTGEKVFLECVQDMDHENMFWYRQDPGLGLRLIYFSYDVKMKEKGDIPEGYSVSREKKERFSLILESASTNQTSMYLCASSLWTGGNSYEQYFGPGTRLTVT.